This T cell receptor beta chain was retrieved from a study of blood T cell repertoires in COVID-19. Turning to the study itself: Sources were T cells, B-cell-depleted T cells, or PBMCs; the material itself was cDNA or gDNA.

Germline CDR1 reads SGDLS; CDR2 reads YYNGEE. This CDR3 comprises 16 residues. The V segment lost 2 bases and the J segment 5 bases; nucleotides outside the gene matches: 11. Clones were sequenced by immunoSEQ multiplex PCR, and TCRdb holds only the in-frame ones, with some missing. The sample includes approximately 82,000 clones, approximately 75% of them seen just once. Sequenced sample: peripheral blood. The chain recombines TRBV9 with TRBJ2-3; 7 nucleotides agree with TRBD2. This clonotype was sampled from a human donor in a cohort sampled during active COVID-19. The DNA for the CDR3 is TGTGCCAGCAGCGTTAGATCCAGCGGGGTGGAAGATACGCAGTATTTT. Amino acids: CASSVRSSGVEDTQYF.